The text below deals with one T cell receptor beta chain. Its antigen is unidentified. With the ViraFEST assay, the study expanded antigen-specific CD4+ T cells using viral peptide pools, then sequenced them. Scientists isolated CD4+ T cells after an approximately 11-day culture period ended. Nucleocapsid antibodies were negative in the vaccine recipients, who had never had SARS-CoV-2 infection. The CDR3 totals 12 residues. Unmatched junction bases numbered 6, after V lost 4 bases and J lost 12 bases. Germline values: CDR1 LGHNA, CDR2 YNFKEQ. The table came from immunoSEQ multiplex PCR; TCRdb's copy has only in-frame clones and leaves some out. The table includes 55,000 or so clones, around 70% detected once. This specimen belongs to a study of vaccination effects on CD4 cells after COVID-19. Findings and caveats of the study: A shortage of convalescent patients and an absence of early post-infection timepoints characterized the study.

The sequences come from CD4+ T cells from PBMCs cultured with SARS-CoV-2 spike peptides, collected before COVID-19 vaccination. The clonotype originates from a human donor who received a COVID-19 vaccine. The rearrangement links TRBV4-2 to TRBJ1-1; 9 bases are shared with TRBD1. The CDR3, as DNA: TGTGCCAGCAGCCTCCGGGACAGGGCTCCTTTCTTT. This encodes CASSLRDRAPFF.